This T cell receptor beta chain was observed in a study of blood T cell repertoires in COVID-19. For the study at large: The origin of the acute and convalescent COVID-19 samples was the United States, Italy and Spain. Sources were T cells, B-cell-depleted T cells, or PBMCs; the material itself was cDNA or gDNA.

How the authors handled the data: Estimates of nucleated cell counts were drawn from the amplification of reference gene primers. Measured with immunoSEQ multiplex PCR; TCRdb has only the in-frame clones, and not every one. V and J calls and clone size are those listed in that table; D and trimming were worked out from the DNA. The sample contains under 120,000 clones, 80% to 90% of which appear only once. CDR1 is LNHDA and CDR2 is SQIVND in the germline V gene (reference sequence). The V and J ends lost 7 bases and 9 bases, in that order; junction bases with no gene match: 14. This CDR3 comprises 14 residues.

The receptor's source is a human donor in a cohort sampled during active COVID-19. The chain recombines TRBV19 with TRBJ2-7; 8 bases line up with TRBD2. Sequencing was carried out using peripheral blood. CDR3 sequence reads: CASNPGPAGEGQYF. The CDR3 nucleotides read TGTGCCAGTAATCCCGGGCCAGCGGGGGAAGGGCAGTACTTC. Supplemented by reference TRBV19 and TRBJ2-7, the full variable domain reads DGGITQSPKYLFRKEGQNVTLSCEQNLNHDAMYWYRQDPGQGLRLIYYSQIVNDFQKGDIAEGYSVSREKKESFPLTVTSAQKNPTAFYLCASNPGPAGEGQYFGPGTRLTVT.